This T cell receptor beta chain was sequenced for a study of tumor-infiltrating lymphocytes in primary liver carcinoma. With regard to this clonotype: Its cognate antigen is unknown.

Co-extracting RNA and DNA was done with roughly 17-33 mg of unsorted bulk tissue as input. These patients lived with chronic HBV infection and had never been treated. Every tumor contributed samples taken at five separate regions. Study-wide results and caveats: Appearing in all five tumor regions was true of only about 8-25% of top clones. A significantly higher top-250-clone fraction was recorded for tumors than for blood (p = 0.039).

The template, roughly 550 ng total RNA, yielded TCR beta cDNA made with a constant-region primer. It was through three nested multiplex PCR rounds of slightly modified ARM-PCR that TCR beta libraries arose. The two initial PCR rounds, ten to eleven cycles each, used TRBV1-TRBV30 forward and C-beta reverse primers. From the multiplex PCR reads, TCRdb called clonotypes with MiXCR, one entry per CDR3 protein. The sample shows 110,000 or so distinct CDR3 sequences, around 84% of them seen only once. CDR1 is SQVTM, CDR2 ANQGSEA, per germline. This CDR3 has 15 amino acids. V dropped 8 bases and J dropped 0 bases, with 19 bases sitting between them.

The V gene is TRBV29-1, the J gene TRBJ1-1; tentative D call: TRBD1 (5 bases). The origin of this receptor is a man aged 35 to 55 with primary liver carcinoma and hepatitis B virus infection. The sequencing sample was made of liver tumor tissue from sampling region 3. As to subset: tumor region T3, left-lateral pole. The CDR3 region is CSIAGNWGMNTEAFF. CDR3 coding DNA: TGCAGCATTGCCGGGAACTGGGGCATGAACACTGAAGCTTTCTTT. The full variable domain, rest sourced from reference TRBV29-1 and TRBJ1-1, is SAVISQKPSRDICQRGTSLTIQCQVDSQVTMMFWYRQQPGQSLTLIATANQGSEATYESGFVIDKFPISRPNLTFSTLTVSNMSPEDSSIYLCSIAGNWGMNTEAFFGQGTRLTVV.